This TCR beta chain is from a study of cytotoxic CD8 clonotypes in ibrutinib-treated CLL. This CDR3 is 13 amino acids long. Germline V gives CDR1 SQVTM, CDR2 ANQGSEA. V lost 3 bases and J 5 bases, leaving 13 bases between the germline ends. Sequenced by immunoSEQ multiplex PCR; TCRdb stores in-frame clones only, minus some. The sample has just over 200,000 clones, roughly 79% seen once. Study-level findings and limits: Clonality rose at ibrutinib response, held steady in sustained remission, and fell toward baseline at progression.

Notes on this clone: Its antigen remains unidentified.

The sample in question was PBMCs, obtained after 12 months of ibrutinib treatment. V usage is TRBV29-1 and J usage is TRBJ1-1; possibly TRBD1 for D (5 bases). The source is a human donor with chronic lymphocytic leukemia. Here the CDR3 reads CSVDRTLGTEAFF. CDR3 nucleotides: TGCAGCGTTGATCGGACATTGGGGACTGAAGCTTTCTTT.